Below, 8 T cell receptor beta chains from the same sample are listed, as sequenced in a study of blood T cell repertoires in COVID-19. Libraries were prepared by immunoSEQ multiplex PCR; TCRdb keeps only in-frame clonotypes and omits some of them. This table holds roughly 150,000 clones, approximately 80% found once. Sequencing was done on a sample of peripheral blood. The receptor set was obtained from a woman older than 75 with COVID-19, enrolled during active disease.

V usage is TRBV7-3 and J usage is TRBJ2-3; 10 bases match TRBD2. V trimming: 5 bases; J trimming: 4 bases; junction bases outside the gene matches: 18. The germline CDR1 and CDR2 sequences are SGHTA and FQGTGA. The CDR3 is made up of 19 amino acids. The CDR3 bases are TGTGCCAGCAGCACCGGGACTAGCGCGAGATTAGGGGTCTCAGATACGCAGTATTTT. Its protein product is CASSTGTSARLGVSDTQYF.

The rearrangement links TRBV5-4 to TRBJ2-2; TRBD2 is a possible D gene (6 bases). Trimming cost V 4 bases and J 2 bases, with 12 bases left between them. The CDR3 runs to 15 residues. Per the germline V gene, CDR1 is SGHNT and CDR2 is YYREEE (reference sequence). CDR3 DNA: TGTGCCAGCAGCCTCGGGACTCCTAACACCGGGGAGCTGTTTTTT. Encoded protein: CASSLGTPNTGELFF.

This chain links TRBV7-8 with TRBJ2-7; no reliable D call. V was pared by 5 bases and J by 5 bases, with 16 bases between. The CDR3 has 14 residues. Germline CDR1 and CDR2: SGHVS and FQNEAQ. CDR3 region: CASSLPGLKNEQYF. The CDR3 coding sequence is TGTGCCAGCAGCCTCCCAGGTTTGAAGAACGAGCAGTACTTC.

The CDR3 sequence is CASSTWFRGTEAFF. CDR3 DNA: TGTGCCAGTAGTACGTGGTTCAGGGGCACTGAAGCTTTCTTT. The J gene is TRBJ1-1, the V gene TRBV19; the D gene is possibly TRBD1 (6 bases). This CDR3 spans 14 amino acids. The germline V gene encodes CDR1 LNHDA and CDR2 SQIVND (reference sequence). The V and J ends lost 4 bases and 4 bases respectively, with 13 bases between them.

The rearrangement uses TRBV5-6 and TRBJ1-2; D is ambiguous. V was trimmed by 3 bases and J by 6 bases, leaving 15 bases between them. The CDR3 length is 14 residues. Germline V lookup: CDR1 SGHDT, CDR2 YYEEEE. For the CDR3, the DNA is TGTGCCAGCAGCTCCATCGGGTTAGGTGATGGCTACACCTTC. Protein sequence: CASSSIGLGDGYTF.

Many counts were recorded for this clone. The V gene is TRBV2, the J gene TRBJ1-1; weak D call: TRBD1 (6 bases). Trimming cost V 8 bases and J 2 bases, with 12 bases left between them. This CDR3 region has 13 residues. Per the germline V gene, CDR1 is SNHLY and CDR2 is FYNNEI. The CDR3 loop is CASLRDTNTEAFF. CDR3 bases: TGTGCCAGCCTACGGGACACAAACACTGAAGCTTTCTTT.

The chain links TRBV5-1 to TRBJ2-5; 7 bases align to TRBD1. Germline V gene lookup returns CDR1 SGHRS and CDR2 YFSETQ. The V and J ends lost 4 bases and 5 bases, in that order; junction bases with no gene match: 5. This CDR3 comprises 13 residues. The CDR3 nucleotides read TGCGCCAGCAGCCAGGGGGTAGGGGAGACCCAGTACTTC. It translates to CASSQGVGETQYF.

This chain links TRBV19 with TRBJ1-6; D remains ambiguous. The V end was cut by 5 bases, the J end by 10 bases, with 18 bases between. The V gene's germline CDR1 is LNHDA and CDR2 SQIVND (reference sequence). The CDR3 covers 15 residues. This chain's CDR3 is CASSADLATGSPLHF. The CDR3 region has the DNA TGTGCCAGTAGTGCAGACTTGGCCACGGGGTCACCCCTCCACTTT.